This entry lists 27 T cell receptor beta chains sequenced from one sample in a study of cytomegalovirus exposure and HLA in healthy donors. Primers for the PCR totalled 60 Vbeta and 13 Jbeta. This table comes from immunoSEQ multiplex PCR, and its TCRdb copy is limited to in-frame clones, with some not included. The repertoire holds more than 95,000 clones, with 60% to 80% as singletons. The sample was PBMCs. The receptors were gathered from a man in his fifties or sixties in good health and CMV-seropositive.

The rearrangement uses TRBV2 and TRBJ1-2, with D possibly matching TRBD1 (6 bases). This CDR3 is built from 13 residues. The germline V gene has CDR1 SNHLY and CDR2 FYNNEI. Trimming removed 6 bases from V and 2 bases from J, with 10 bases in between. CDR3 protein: CASSLGQNYGYTF. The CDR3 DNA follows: TGTGCCAGCAGCTTAGGACAGAACTATGGCTACACCTTC. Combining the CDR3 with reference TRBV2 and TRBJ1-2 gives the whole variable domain EPEVTQTPSHQVTQMGQEVILRCVPISNHLYFYWYRQILGQKVEFLVSFYNNEISEKSEIFDDQFSVERPDGSNFTLKIRSTKLEDSAMYFCASSLGQNYGYTFGSGTRLTVV.

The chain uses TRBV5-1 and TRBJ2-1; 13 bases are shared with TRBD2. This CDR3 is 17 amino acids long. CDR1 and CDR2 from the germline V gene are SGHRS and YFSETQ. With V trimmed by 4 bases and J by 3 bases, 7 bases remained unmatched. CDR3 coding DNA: TGCGCCAGCAGCCCCGAGGGACTAGCGGGGAACTACAATGAGCAGTTCTTC. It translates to CASSPEGLAGNYNEQFF.

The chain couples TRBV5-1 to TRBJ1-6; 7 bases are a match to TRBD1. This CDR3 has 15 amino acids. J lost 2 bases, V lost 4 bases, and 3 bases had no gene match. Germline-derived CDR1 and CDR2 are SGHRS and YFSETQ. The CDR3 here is CASSLQGAYNSPLHF. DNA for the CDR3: TGCGCCAGCAGCCTCCAGGGGGCCTATAATTCACCCCTCCACTTT.

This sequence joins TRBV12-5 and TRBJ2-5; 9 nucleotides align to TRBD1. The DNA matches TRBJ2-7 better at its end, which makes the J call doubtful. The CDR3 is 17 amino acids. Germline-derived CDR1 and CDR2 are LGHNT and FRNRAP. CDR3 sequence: CASRSGTGFQRDYEQYF. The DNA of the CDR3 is TGTGCTAGTAGATCCGGGACAGGGTTCCAACGGGACTACGAGCAGTACTTC.

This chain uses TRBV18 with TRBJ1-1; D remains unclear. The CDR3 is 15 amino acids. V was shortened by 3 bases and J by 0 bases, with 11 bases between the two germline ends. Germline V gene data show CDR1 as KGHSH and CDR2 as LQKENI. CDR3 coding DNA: TGTGCCAGCTCACCGCCACAGCCGATGAACACTGAAGCTTTCTTT. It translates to CASSPPQPMNTEAFF.

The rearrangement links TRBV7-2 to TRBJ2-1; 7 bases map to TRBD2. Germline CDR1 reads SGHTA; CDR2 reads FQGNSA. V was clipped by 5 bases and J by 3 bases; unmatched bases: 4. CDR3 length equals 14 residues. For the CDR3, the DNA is TGTGCCAGCAGCCCCGCGGGAGTCTACAATGAGCAGTTCTTC. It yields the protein CASSPAGVYNEQFF.

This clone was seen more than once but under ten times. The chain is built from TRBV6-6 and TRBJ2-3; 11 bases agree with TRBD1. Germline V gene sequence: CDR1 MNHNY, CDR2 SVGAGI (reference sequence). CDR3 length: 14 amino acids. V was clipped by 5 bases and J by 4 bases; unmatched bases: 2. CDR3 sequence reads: CASSRGQGADTQYF. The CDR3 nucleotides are TGTGCCAGCAGTCGGGGACAGGGGGCAGATACGCAGTATTTT.

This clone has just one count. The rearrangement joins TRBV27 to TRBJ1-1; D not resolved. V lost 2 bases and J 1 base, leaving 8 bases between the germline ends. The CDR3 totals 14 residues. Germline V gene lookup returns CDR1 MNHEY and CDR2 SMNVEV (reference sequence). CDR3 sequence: CASSLQSRNTEAFF. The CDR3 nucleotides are TGTGCCAGCAGTTTACAATCCAGGAACACTGAAGCTTTCTTT.

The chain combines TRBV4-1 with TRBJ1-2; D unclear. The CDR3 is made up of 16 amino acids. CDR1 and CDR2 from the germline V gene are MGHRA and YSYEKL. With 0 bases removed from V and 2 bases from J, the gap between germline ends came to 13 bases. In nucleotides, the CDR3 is TGCGCCAGCAGCCAAGATTCAGGCATTCAAAACTATGGCTACACCTTC. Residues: CASSQDSGIQNYGYTF.

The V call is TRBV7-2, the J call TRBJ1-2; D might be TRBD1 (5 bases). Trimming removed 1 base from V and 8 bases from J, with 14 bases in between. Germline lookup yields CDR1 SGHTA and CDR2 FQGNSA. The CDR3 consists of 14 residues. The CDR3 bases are TGTGCCAGCAGCTTAGGAAGACAGACCCGCGGCTACACCTTC. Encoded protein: CASSLGRQTRGYTF.

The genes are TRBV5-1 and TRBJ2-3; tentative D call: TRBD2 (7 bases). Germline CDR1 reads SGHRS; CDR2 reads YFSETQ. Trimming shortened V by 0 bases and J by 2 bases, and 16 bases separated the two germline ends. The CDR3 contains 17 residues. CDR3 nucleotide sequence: TGCGCCAGCAGCTTGGGCCCCACGGGGGGCAACACAGATACGCAGTATTTT. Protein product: CASSLGPTGGNTDTQYF.

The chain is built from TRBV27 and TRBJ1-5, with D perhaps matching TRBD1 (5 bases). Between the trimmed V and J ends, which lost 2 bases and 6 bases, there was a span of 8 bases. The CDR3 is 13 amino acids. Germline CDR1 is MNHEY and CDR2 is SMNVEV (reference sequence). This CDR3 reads CASSLPDTQPQHF. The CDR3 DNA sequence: TGTGCCAGCAGTTTACCGGACACTCAGCCCCAGCATTTT.

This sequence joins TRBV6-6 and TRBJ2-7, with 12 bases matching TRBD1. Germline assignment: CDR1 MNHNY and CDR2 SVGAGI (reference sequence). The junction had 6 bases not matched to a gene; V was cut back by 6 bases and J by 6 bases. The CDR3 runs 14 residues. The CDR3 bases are TGTGCCAGCAGAACCGGGACAGGGGGCGCCGAGCAGTACTTC. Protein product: CASRTGTGGAEQYF.

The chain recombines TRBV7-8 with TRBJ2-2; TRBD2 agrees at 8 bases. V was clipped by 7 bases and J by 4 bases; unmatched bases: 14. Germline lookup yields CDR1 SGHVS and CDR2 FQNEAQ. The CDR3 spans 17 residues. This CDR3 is CASTPGAERGSTGELFF. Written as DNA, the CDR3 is TGTGCCAGCACCCCAGGGGCCGAGCGGGGGAGCACCGGGGAGCTGTTTTTT.

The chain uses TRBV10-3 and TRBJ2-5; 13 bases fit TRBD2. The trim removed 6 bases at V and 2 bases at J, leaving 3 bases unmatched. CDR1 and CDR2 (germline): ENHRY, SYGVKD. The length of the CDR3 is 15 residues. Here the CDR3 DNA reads TGTGCCATCAGCCCACTAGCGGGGGGGCAAGAGACCCAGTACTTC. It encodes CAISPLAGGQETQYF.

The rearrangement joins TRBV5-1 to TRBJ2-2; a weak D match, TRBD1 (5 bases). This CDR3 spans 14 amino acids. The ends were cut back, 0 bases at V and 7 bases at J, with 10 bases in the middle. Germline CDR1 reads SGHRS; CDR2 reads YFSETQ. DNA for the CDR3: TGCGCCAGCAGCTTGGCCGTGGACATCGGGGAGCTGTTTTTT. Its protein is CASSLAVDIGELFF.

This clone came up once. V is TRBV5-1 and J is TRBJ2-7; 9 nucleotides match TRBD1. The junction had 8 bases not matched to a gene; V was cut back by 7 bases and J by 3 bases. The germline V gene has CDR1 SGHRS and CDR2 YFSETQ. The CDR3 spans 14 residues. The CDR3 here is CASGLTGGSYEQYF. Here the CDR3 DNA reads TGCGCCAGCGGGTTGACAGGGGGTAGCTACGAGCAGTACTTC. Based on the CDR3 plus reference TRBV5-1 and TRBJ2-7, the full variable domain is KAGVTQTPRYLIKTRGQQVTLSCSPISGHRSVSWYQQTPGQGLQFLFEYFSETQRNKGNFPGRFSGRQFSNSRSEMNVSTLELGDSALYLCASGLTGGSYEQYFGPGTRLTVT.

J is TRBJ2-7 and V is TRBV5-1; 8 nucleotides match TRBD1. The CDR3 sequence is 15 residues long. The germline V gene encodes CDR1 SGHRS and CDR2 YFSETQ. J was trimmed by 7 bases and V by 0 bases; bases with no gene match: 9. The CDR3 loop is CASSLASGQGYEQYF. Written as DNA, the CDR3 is TGCGCCAGCAGCTTGGCGTCAGGACAGGGTTATGAGCAGTACTTC.

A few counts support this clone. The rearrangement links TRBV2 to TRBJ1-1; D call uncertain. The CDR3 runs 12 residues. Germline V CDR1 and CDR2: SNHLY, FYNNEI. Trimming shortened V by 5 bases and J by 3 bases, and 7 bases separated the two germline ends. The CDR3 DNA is TGTGCCAGCAGTTCAAGCTACACTGAAGCTTTCTTT. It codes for CASSSSYTEAFF.

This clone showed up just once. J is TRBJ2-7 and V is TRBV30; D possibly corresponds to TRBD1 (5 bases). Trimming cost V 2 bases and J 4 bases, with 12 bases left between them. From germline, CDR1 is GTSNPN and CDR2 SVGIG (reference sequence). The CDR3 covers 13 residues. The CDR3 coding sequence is TGTGCCTGGAGTATACTGAGACAGTACGAGCAGTACTTC. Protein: CAWSILRQYEQYF.

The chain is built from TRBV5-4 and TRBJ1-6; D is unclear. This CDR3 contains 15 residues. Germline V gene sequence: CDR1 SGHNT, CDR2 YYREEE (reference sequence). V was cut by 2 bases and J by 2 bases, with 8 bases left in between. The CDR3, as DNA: TGTGCCAGCAGCTTAAGCAAAACCTATAATTCACCCCTCCACTTT. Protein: CASSLSKTYNSPLHF.

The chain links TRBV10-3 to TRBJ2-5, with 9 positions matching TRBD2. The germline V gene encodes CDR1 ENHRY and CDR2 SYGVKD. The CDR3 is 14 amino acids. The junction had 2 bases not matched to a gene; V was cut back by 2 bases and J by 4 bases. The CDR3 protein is CAISEAGGVETQYF. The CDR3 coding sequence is TGTGCCATCAGTGAGGCGGGAGGGGTAGAGACCCAGTACTTC.

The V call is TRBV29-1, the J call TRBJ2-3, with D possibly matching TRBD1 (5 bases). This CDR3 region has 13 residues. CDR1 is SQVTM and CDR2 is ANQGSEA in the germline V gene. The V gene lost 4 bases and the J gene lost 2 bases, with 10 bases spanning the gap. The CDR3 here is CSVGWGPTDTQYF. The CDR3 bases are TGCAGCGTTGGATGGGGCCCCACAGATACGCAGTATTTT.

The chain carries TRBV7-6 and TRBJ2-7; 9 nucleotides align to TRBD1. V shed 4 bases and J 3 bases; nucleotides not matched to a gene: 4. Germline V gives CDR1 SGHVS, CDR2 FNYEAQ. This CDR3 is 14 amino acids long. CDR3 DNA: TGTGCCAGCAGCTCCGGACAGGGGAGCTACGAGCAGTACTTC. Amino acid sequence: CASSSGQGSYEQYF.

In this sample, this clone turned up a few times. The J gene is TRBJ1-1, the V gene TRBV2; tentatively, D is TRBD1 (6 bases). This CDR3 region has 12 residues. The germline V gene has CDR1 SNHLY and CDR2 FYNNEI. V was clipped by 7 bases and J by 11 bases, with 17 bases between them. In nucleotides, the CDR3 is TGTGCCAGCATTAGGGGGGGTTCGGGTGCTTTCTTT. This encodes CASIRGGSGAFF.

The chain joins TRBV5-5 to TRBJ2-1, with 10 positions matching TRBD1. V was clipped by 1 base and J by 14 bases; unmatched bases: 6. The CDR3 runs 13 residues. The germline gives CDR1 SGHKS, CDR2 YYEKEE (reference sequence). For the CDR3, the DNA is TGTGCCAGCAGCTTGACGGGACAGGGGTTCAAGTTCTTC. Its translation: CASSLTGQGFKFF.

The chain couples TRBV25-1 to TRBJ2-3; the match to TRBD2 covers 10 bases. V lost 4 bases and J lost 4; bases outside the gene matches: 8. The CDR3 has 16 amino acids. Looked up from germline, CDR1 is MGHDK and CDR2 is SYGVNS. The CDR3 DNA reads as TGTGCCAGCAGTGTAACTTCTAGCGGGGGCTCAGATACGCAGTATTTT. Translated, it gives CASSVTSSGGSDTQYF.